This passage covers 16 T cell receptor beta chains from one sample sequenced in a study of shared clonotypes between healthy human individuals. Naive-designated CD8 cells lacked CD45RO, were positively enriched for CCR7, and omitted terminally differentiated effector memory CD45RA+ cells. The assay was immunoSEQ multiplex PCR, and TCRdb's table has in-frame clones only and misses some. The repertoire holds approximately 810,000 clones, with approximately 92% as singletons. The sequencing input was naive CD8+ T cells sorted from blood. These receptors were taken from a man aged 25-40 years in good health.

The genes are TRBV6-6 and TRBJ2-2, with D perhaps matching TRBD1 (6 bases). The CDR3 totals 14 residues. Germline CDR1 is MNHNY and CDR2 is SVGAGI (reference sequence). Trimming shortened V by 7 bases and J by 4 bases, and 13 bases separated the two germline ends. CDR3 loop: CASTLVGGTGELFF. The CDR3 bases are TGTGCCAGCACCCTAGTAGGGGGCACCGGGGAGCTGTTTTTT.

CDR3: CASSEEEQGNTGELFF. In nucleotides, the CDR3 is TGTGCCAGCAGTGAAGAGGAACAGGGGAACACCGGGGAGCTGTTTTTT. V and J are TRBV2 and TRBJ2-2; tentatively, D is TRBD1 (6 bases). Trimming took 1 base from V and 1 from J, leaving 10 bases between them. This CDR3 region has 16 residues. The germline gives CDR1 SNHLY, CDR2 FYNNEI. Full variable domain (remainder filled in from reference TRBV2 and TRBJ2-2): EPEVTQTPSHQVTQMGQEVILRCVPISNHLYFYWYRQILGQKVEFLVSFYNNEISEKSEIFDDQFSVERPDGSNFTLKIRSTKLEDSAMYFCASSEEEQGNTGELFFGEGSRLTVL.

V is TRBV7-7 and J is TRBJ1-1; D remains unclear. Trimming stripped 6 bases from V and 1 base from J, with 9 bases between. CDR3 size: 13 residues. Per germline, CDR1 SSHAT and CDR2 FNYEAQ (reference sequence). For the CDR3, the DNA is TGTGCCAGCAGTCCGGCGGAGAACACTGAAGCTTTCTTT. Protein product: CASSPAENTEAFF. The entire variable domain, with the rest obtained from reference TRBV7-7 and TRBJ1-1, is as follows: GAGVSQSPRYKVTKRGQDVTLRCDPISSHATLYWYQQALGQGPEFLTYFNYEAQPDKSGLPSDRFSAERPEGSISTLTIQRTEQRDSAMYRCASSPAENTEAFFGQGTRLTVV.

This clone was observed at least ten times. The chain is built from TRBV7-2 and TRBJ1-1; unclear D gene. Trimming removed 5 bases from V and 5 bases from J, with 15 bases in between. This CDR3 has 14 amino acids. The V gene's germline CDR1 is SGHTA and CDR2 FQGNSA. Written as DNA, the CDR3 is TGTGCCAGCAGCCCCGTAAGGGCTGGTACTGAAGCTTTCTTT. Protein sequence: CASSPVRAGTEAFF.

Written as DNA, the CDR3 is TGTGCCAGTAGTATAGTCCAACAGGGAGGTTTCAATCAGCCCCAGCATTTT. Its translation is CASSIVQQGGFNQPQHF. The chain combines TRBV19 with TRBJ1-5, with D possibly being TRBD1 (6 bases). The germline V gene has CDR1 LNHDA and CDR2 SQIVND (reference sequence). Between the trimmed V and J ends, which lost 1 base and 3 bases, there was a span of 16 bases. This CDR3 contains 17 residues.

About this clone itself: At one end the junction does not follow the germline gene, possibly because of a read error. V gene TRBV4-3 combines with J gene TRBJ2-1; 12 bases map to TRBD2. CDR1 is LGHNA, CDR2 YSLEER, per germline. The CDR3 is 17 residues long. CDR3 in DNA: TGCGCCAGCAGCCAAGACTTCGCTAGCGGGAGGGATAATGTGCAGTTCTTC. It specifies CASSQDFASGRDNVQFF.

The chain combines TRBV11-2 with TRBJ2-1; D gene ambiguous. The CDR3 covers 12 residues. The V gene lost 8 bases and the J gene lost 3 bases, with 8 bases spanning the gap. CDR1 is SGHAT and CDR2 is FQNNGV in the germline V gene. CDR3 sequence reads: CASRDIYNEQFF. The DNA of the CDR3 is TGTGCCAGCCGAGATATCTACAATGAGCAGTTCTTC.

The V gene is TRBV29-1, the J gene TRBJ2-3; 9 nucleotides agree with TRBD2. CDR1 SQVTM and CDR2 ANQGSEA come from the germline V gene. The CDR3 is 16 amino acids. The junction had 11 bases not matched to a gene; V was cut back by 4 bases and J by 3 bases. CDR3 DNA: TGCAGCGTTGGGGGAGTAGCGGGAGTGCGAACAGATACGCAGTATTTT. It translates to CSVGGVAGVRTDTQYF.

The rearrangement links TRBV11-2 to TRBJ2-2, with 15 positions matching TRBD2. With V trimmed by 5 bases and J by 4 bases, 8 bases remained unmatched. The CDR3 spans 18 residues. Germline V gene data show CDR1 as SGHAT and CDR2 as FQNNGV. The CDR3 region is CASSLGTSGRQLTGELFF. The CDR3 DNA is TGTGCCAGCAGCCTCGGGACTAGCGGGAGGCAACTCACCGGGGAGCTGTTTTTT. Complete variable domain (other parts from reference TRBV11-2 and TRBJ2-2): EAGVAQSPRYKIIEKRQSVAFWCNPISGHATLYWYQQILGQGPKLLIQFQNNGVVDDSQLPKDRFSAERLKGVDSTLKIQPAKLEDSAVYLCASSLGTSGRQLTGELFFGEGSRLTVL.

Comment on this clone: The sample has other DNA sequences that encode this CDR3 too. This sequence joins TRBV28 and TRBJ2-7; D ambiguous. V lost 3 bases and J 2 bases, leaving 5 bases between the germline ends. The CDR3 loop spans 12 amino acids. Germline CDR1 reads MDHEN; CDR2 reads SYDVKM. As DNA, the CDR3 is TGTGCCAGCAGTTTTTCCCCCTACGAGCAGTACTTC. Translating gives CASSFSPYEQYF.

CDR3 in amino acids: CASSKVVSPVKQGPYEQYF. The CDR3 DNA is TGTGCCAGCAGCAAAGTAGTCAGCCCGGTAAAACAGGGGCCCTACGAGCAGTACTTC. The rearrangement uses TRBV21-1 and TRBJ2-7; the listed D gene, TRBD1, was not tested against the DNA. TRBV21-1 is annotated as a pseudogene. This CDR3 comprises 19 residues.

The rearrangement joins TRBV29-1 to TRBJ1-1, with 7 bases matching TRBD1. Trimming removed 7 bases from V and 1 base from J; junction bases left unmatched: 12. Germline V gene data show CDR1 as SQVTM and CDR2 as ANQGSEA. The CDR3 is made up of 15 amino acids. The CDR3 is CSGGQNGLGNTEAFF. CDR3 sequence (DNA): TGCAGCGGGGGACAGAACGGGCTCGGGAACACTGAAGCTTTCTTT.

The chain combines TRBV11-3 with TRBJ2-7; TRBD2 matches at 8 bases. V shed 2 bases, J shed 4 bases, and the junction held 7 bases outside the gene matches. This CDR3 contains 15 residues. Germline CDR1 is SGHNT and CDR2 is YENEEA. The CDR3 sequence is CASSLQAGVWYEQYF. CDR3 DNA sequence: TGTGCCAGCAGCTTACAAGCGGGAGTTTGGTACGAGCAGTACTTC. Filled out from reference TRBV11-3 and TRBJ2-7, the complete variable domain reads EAGVVQSPRYKIIEKKQPVAFWCNPISGHNTLYWYLQNLGQGPELLIRYENEEAVDDSQLPKDRFSAERLKGVDSTLKIQPAELGDSAVYLCASSLQAGVWYEQYFGPGTRLTVT.

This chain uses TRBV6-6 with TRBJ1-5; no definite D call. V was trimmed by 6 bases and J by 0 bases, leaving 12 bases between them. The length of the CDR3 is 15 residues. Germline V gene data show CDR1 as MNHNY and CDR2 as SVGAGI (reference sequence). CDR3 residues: CASSQRTDSNQPQHF. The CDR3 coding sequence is TGTGCCAGCAGCCAGCGGACGGATAGCAATCAGCCCCAGCATTTT.

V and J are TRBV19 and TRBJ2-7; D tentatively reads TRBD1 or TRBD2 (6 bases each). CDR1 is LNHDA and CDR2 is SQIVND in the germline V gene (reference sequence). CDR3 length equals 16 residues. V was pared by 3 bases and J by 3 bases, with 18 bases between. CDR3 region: CASSIGRDTGFYEQYF. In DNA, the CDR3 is TGTGCCAGTAGTATCGGGCGGGACACGGGGTTCTACGAGCAGTACTTC.

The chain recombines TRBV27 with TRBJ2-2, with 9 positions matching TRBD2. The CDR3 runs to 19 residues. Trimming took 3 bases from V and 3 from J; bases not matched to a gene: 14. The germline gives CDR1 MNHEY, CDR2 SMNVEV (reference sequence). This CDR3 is CASSLDSGLAWAHTGELFF. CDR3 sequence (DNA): TGTGCCAGCAGTTTGGACTCGGGACTAGCTTGGGCTCACACCGGGGAGCTGTTTTTT.